A single sample is the source of the 29 T cell receptor beta chains below, sequenced in a study of blood T cell repertoires in COVID-19. Sequencing used immunoSEQ multiplex PCR; TCRdb keeps in-frame clones, though not all of them. Here the sample spans 140,000 to 150,000 clones, over 75% being singletons. Sequencing was performed on peripheral blood. The receptors derive from a man in his fifties or sixties with active or convalescent COVID-19.

The chain links TRBV7-9 to TRBJ1-2; D remains ambiguous. The length of the CDR3 is 14 residues. CDR1 and CDR2 (germline): SEHNR, FQNEAQ (reference sequence). V dropped 7 bases and J dropped 5 bases, with 17 bases sitting between them. CDR3 loop: CASIMSGPRYGYTF. CDR3 in DNA: TGTGCCAGCATCATGTCGGGTCCTAGGTATGGCTACACCTTC.

This clone was recorded many times. The genes are TRBV12-5 and TRBJ1-5; TRBD1 might be the D (5 bases). The CDR3 length is 13 residues. Germline CDR1 LGHNT, CDR2 FRNRAP. The V gene lost 6 bases and the J gene lost 3 bases, with 9 bases spanning the gap. The CDR3 nucleotides are TGTGCTAGTGGAGCGGGGCCCAATCAGCCCCAGCATTTT. Its protein product is CASGAGPNQPQHF.

V usage is TRBV9 and J usage is TRBJ2-7; 8 bases agree with TRBD2. V shed 4 bases and J 2 bases; nucleotides not matched to a gene: 8. This CDR3 spans 15 amino acids. Germline CDR1 reads SGDLS; CDR2 reads YYNGEE. This CDR3 reads CASSLLAGGPYEQYF. The CDR3 DNA is TGTGCCAGCAGCCTCCTAGCGGGTGGCCCCTACGAGCAGTACTTC.

This sequence joins TRBV2 and TRBJ2-5; a weak D match, TRBD2 (6 bases). Germline CDR1 reads SNHLY; CDR2 reads FYNNEI. This CDR3 is 14 amino acids long. V was trimmed by 6 bases and J by 4 bases, leaving 15 bases between them. The DNA of the CDR3 is TGTGCCAGCAGCACGGCCCCGCGGGGAGAGACCCAGTACTTC. This codes for CASSTAPRGETQYF.

The V gene is TRBV27, the J gene TRBJ2-2; no firm D call. The CDR3 spans 12 residues. Per germline, CDR1 MNHEY and CDR2 SMNVEV (reference sequence). Between the trimmed V and J ends, which lost 4 bases and 4 bases, there was a span of 4 bases. This CDR3 reads CASSSFTGELFF. CDR3 coding DNA: TGTGCCAGCAGTTCTTTCACCGGGGAGCTGTTTTTT.

The J gene is TRBJ2-5, the V gene TRBV5-6; D ambiguous. The CDR3 has 12 amino acids. CDR1 SGHDT and CDR2 YYEEEE come from the germline V gene. V was trimmed by 2 bases and J by 2 bases, leaving 4 bases between them. DNA of the CDR3: TGTGCCAGCAGCTTACAGCAAGAGACCCAGTACTTC. This translates into CASSLQQETQYF.

V usage is TRBV5-1 and J usage is TRBJ1-1; weak D call: TRBD1 (5 bases). The V gene lost 4 bases and the J gene lost 1 base, with 14 bases spanning the gap. The germline V gene encodes CDR1 SGHRS and CDR2 YFSETQ. The CDR3 has 15 residues. The CDR3 loop is CASSPHPDRNTEAFF. The CDR3 nucleotides are TGCGCCAGCAGCCCCCATCCCGACAGGAACACTGAAGCTTTCTTT.

CDR3 in DNA: TGTGCCAGCAGTTTGGTTCATGAGCGCGATACGCAGTATTTT. Its translation: CASSLVHERDTQYF. The genes are TRBV6-5 and TRBJ2-3; D call uncertain. This CDR3 has 14 amino acids. V lost 4 bases and J 6 bases, leaving 14 bases between the germline ends. Germline V lookup: CDR1 MNHEY, CDR2 SVGAGI.

J is TRBJ2-7 and V is TRBV2, with a possible D match to TRBD2 (5 bases). The CDR3 runs 15 residues. The V end lost 8 bases, the J end lost 2 bases, and 19 bases lay between the germline ends. In germline, CDR1 is SNHLY, CDR2 FYNNEI. The CDR3 loop reads CASCRGSGPPYEQYF. The CDR3 DNA follows: TGTGCCAGCTGCCGGGGAAGCGGTCCCCCCTACGAGCAGTACTTC.

This chain uses TRBV4-1 with TRBJ1-6; the D gene is possibly TRBD1 (5 bases). V was clipped by 1 base and J by 7 bases, with 14 bases between them. Germline-derived CDR1 and CDR2 are MGHRA and YSYEKL. CDR3 length: 16 amino acids. The CDR3 coding sequence is TGCGCCAGCAGCCAAGGGCCAGGGACTAACAATTCACCCCTCCACTTT. Its protein product is CASSQGPGTNNSPLHF.

The chain combines TRBV5-1 with TRBJ2-5; tentatively, D is TRBD2 (5 bases). The CDR3 length is 15 residues. CDR1 and CDR2 (germline): SGHRS, YFSETQ. V was pared by 0 bases and J by 3 bases, with 12 bases between. CDR3 in DNA: TGCGCCAGCAGCTTGGTGAGAGGGTGGGAAGAGACCCAGTACTTC. This encodes CASSLVRGWEETQYF.

This chain connects TRBV4-3 to TRBJ2-4; 10 bases agree with TRBD2. Per germline, CDR1 LGHNA and CDR2 YSLEER. The CDR3 sequence is 16 residues long. After removal of 0 bases from V and 6 bases from J, the junction contained 5 bases not matched to a gene. The CDR3 DNA reads TGCGCCAGCAGCCAAGAAAGACTAGCGGGTGTAAACATTCAGTACTTC. Amino acids: CASSQERLAGVNIQYF.

J is TRBJ2-7 and V is TRBV27; a weak D match, TRBD1 (6 bases). Looked up from germline, CDR1 is MNHEY and CDR2 is SMNVEV (reference sequence). V dropped 2 bases and J dropped 6 bases, with 14 bases sitting between them. This CDR3 has 14 amino acids. The CDR3 reads CASSLQPGVGEQYF. CDR3 DNA sequence: TGTGCCAGCAGTTTACAACCAGGGGTCGGCGAGCAGTACTTC.

The chain recombines TRBV5-1 with TRBJ2-4; D possibly corresponds to TRBD1 (5 bases). CDR1 SGHRS and CDR2 YFSETQ come from the germline V gene. Trimming pared 0 bases from V and 10 bases from J, leaving 11 bases between. This CDR3 is 13 amino acids long. CDR3 in amino acids: CASSLAGYSIQYF. For the CDR3, the DNA is TGCGCCAGCAGCTTGGCAGGGTACTCGATTCAGTACTTC.

This clone was picked up a small number of times. The chain carries TRBV3-1 (or the pseudogene TRBV3-2) and TRBJ1-3; 7 nucleotides agree with TRBD1. The ends lost 5 bases at V and 2 bases at J; junction bases unmatched: 3. From germline, CDR1 is LGHDT and CDR2 YNNKEL (reference sequence). The CDR3 has 14 amino acids. The CDR3 DNA reads TGTGCCAGCAGCTCTGACAGGGCTGGAAACACCATATATTTT. It yields the protein CASSSDRAGNTIYF.

In this sample, this clone turned up many times. V usage is TRBV21-1 and J usage is TRBJ1-3; TRBD1, the table's D call, was not compared with the DNA. TRBV21-1 counts as a pseudogene. The CDR3 contains 15 residues. The CDR3 nucleotides are TGTGCCAGCAGCCGAACAGGGGAGGTTGGAAACACCATATATTTT. This translates into CASSRTGEVGNTIYF.

The V gene is TRBV4-2, the J gene TRBJ2-3; a weak D match, TRBD2 (5 bases). Between the trimmed V and J ends, which lost 0 bases and 5 bases, there was a span of 9 bases. Germline loops: CDR1 LGHNA, CDR2 YNFKEQ. The CDR3 consists of 14 residues. The CDR3, as DNA: TGTGCCAGCAGCCAAGACCATAGCGAAGATACGCAGTATTTT. Translating gives CASSQDHSEDTQYF.

This clone was detected once. V usage is TRBV5-1 and J usage is TRBJ1-5, with D tentatively TRBD1 (5 bases). This CDR3 is 16 amino acids long. Trimming pared 1 base from V and 0 bases from J, leaving 11 bases between. Germline CDR1 SGHRS, CDR2 YFSETQ. CDR3 sequence: CASSLLPGHSNQPQHF. CDR3 in DNA: TGCGCCAGCAGCTTGTTACCAGGACATAGCAATCAGCCCCAGCATTTT.

This sequence joins TRBV29-1 and TRBJ2-7; a weak D match, TRBD2 (6 bases). The length of the CDR3 is 13 residues. CDR1 is SQVTM, CDR2 ANQGSEA, per germline. Trimming stripped 4 bases from V and 6 bases from J, with 16 bases between. CDR3 DNA: TGCAGCGTTGTCCTTTCGGGACTGTTCGAGCAGTACTTC. It is translated as CSVVLSGLFEQYF.

The gene calls are TRBV7-2 and TRBJ2-2, with 8 bases that match TRBD2. The CDR3 is 14 residues long. Germline V gene data show CDR1 as SGHTA and CDR2 as FQGNSA. Trimming at V came to 5 bases and at J to 4 bases, leaving 3 bases not matched to a gene. For the CDR3, the DNA is TGTGCCAGCAGCCCGGGGGGGGGCACCGGGGAGCTGTTTTTT. Translated: CASSPGGGTGELFF. The variable domain in full, completed from reference TRBV7-2 and TRBJ2-2, reads GAGVSQSPSNKVTEKGKDVELRCDPISGHTALYWYRQSLGQGLEFLIYFQGNSAPDKSGLPSDRFSAERTGGSVSTLTIQRTQQEDSAVYLCASSPGGGTGELFFGEGSRLTVL.

V and J are TRBV12-3 or TRBV12-4 and TRBJ1-5; D not resolved. Trimming took off 4 bases at V and 12 bases at J, with 13 bases between the two ends. The CDR3 length is 12 residues. The CDR3 region has the DNA TGTGCCAGCAGTTCTAGCGTTCTACGCCAGCATTTT. Translation gives CASSSSVLRQHF.

This clone came up a few times. The J gene is TRBJ2-4, the V gene TRBV7-2, with D maybe TRBD2 (6 bases). The germline gives CDR1 SGHTA, CDR2 FQGNSA. The length of the CDR3 is 13 residues. Trimming cost V 3 bases and J 10 bases, with 13 bases left between them. The CDR3 sequence is CASSLPGTPIQYF. For the CDR3, the DNA is TGTGCCAGCAGCTTGCCCGGGACTCCTATTCAGTACTTC.

This clone has a handful of counts. For the CDR3, the DNA is TGTGCCAGTAGTCACAATATTGCCAAAAACATTCAGTACTTC. As protein: CASSHNIAKNIQYF. This chain connects TRBV19 to TRBJ2-4, with unresolved D. Germline CDR1 is LNHDA and CDR2 is SQIVND (reference sequence). V was shortened by 5 bases and J by 1 base, with 9 bases between the two germline ends. The CDR3 is 14 amino acids.

This chain joins TRBV5-5 and TRBJ2-7; the D gene is possibly TRBD2 (5 bases). The V end lost 2 bases, the J end lost 6 bases, and 21 bases lay between the germline ends. The CDR3 spans 16 residues. CDR1 and CDR2 (germline): SGHKS, YYEKEE (reference sequence). CDR3 residues: CASSFGAAGIRGEQYF. The CDR3 DNA sequence: TGTGCCAGCAGCTTCGGCGCAGCAGGAATTCGGGGCGAGCAGTACTTC.

This sequence joins TRBV4-2 and TRBJ1-2, with D unresolved. The length of the CDR3 is 13 residues. The V and J ends lost 0 bases and 8 bases respectively, with 10 bases between them. CDR1 and CDR2 from the germline V gene are LGHNA and YNFKEQ. CDR3 sequence: CASSQELLSGYTF. CDR3 bases: TGTGCCAGCAGCCAAGAACTCCTATCGGGCTACACCTTC.

The DNA of the CDR3 is TGTGCCAGCAGCTCCCGACAGGGCGGCACTGAAGCTTTCTTT. Its protein is CASSSRQGGTEAFF. The chain couples TRBV9 to TRBJ1-1; TRBD1 aligns across 7 bases. CDR3 length: 14 amino acids. The germline V gene has CDR1 SGDLS and CDR2 YYNGEE. V shed 4 bases, J shed 4 bases, and the junction held 7 bases outside the gene matches.

V usage is TRBV12-3 or TRBV12-4 and J usage is TRBJ1-2, with a weak D call TRBD1 (5 bases). Trimming removed 6 bases from V and 4 bases from J, with 12 bases in between. The CDR3 covers 13 residues. CDR3 amino acids: CASSPTGIYGYTF. The DNA of the CDR3 is TGTGCCAGCAGCCCTACAGGTATCTATGGCTACACCTTC.

This chain joins TRBV2 and TRBJ1-2, with a weak D call TRBD1 (6 bases). The V end was cut by 5 bases, the J end by 3 bases, with 10 bases between. The germline gives CDR1 SNHLY, CDR2 FYNNEI. The CDR3 loop spans 13 amino acids. The CDR3, as DNA: TGTGCCAGCAGTAGAGGGGGGGACTATGGCTACACCTTC. It encodes CASSRGGDYGYTF.

The V and J genes are TRBV21-1 and TRBJ2-5; TRBD2, the D gene given by the table, was not confirmed from the DNA. TRBV21-1 is a pseudogene locus. CDR3 length: 20 amino acids. CDR3 region: CASSLSQGTSGHRNQETQYF. For the CDR3, the DNA is TGTGCCAGCAGCTTAAGTCAGGGGACTAGCGGGCACCGTAACCAAGAGACCCAGTACTTC.